This entry features one T cell receptor beta chain sequence. Its antigen remains unidentified. This sample was included in a study of beta chain features in type 1 diabetes. General study findings and limits: Patients with Type 1 diabetes showed moderately but significantly shorter TCRB CDR3s in all four CD4+ subsets.

V lost 0 bases and J lost 6; bases outside the gene matches: 17. This CDR3 contains 19 residues. Germline V CDR1 and CDR2: SGDLS, YYNGEE. What was sequenced were expressed TCRB transcripts, since all of the isolated RNA had been reverse transcribed. Assay: immunoSEQ multiplex PCR; the TCRdb copy retains only in-frame clones and omits some. The sample carries over 200,000 clones, roughly a tenth recorded once. Post-sort purity exceeded 95% for all sorted populations. V and J are TRBV9 and TRBJ2-1; 8 bases line up with TRBD2. This clonotype originated in a man aged 25 to 45 with type 1 diabetes. Sequences were obtained from naive CD4+ T cells from blood. CDR3 sequence reads: CASSVARGGSPLDGNEQFF. The CDR3 nucleotides read TGTGCCAGCAGCGTAGCTCGGGGGGGCTCCCCCCTAGATGGCAATGAGCAGTTCTTC.